This T cell receptor beta chain was profiled in a study of T cell repertoires in cytomegalovirus infection. Study summary: The authors used CMV epitopes that were HLA-C-restricted (recently identified) and HLA-B-restricted (well studied). Both a matching HLA type and CMV infection were indicated by public TCR beta signatures.

With regard to this clonotype: Its target is not known.

The CDR3 loop spans 15 amino acids. V was clipped by 2 bases and J by 4 bases, with 14 bases between them. Germline V CDR1 and CDR2: SNHLY, FYNNEI. Overall study results and limits: The cumulative frequency of public TCR beta families distinguished individuals who carried CMV together with the relevant HLA. Dominating the ex vivo response were HLA-C-restricted CMV-specific TCR beta clonotypes.

One entry per CDR3 protein, called by TCRdb with MiXCR from the reads. The sample holds about 830,000 distinct CDR3 sequences, less than 35% seen once. This TCR came from a human donor in good health (CMV status not recorded). Some clones in this sample may be carry-over from other donors' samples. The sample in question was cultured CD8+ T cells from PBMCs, obtained from culture after CMV antigen stimulation. The rearrangement links TRBV2 to TRBJ1-1; TRBD1 might be the D (5 bases). This chain's CDR3 is CASSEWVGGSTEAFF. As DNA, the CDR3 is TGTGCCAGCAGTGAATGGGTGGGGGGTAGCACTGAAGCTTTCTTT. Supplemented by reference TRBV2 and TRBJ1-1, the full variable domain reads EPEVTQTPSHQVTQMGQEVILRCVPISNHLYFYWYRQILGQKVEFLVSFYNNEISEKSEIFDDQFSVERPDGSNFTLKIRSTKLEDSAMYFCASSEWVGGSTEAFFGQGTRLTVV.